One sample yielded the 4 T cell receptor beta chains listed below, sequenced in a study of blood T cell repertoires in COVID-19. Produced via immunoSEQ multiplex PCR; TCRdb's table is partial and in-frame only. The sample yields about 58,000 clones, approximately 75% seen once. Sequences were obtained from peripheral blood. Every receptor here comes from a man aged 55 to 70 with COVID-19, enrolled during active disease.

This chain connects TRBV6-6 to TRBJ2-1; unclear D gene. CDR3 length equals 14 residues. Germline assignment: CDR1 MNHNY and CDR2 SVGAGI (reference sequence). Trimming cost V 0 bases and J 3 bases, with 6 bases left between them. The CDR3 coding sequence is TGTGCCAGCAGTTACTCGTCTAGCTACAATGAGCAGTTCTTC. Amino acid sequence: CASSYSSSYNEQFF.

A word on this clone: The sample carries other DNA sequences with the same CDR3. The rearrangement uses TRBV5-1 and TRBJ1-1; tentative D call: TRBD1 (6 bases). From germline, CDR1 is SGHRS and CDR2 YFSETQ. This CDR3 is built from 14 residues. Trimming took 3 bases from V and 2 from J, leaving 11 bases between them. CDR3 residues: CASSSPGQNTEAFF. For the CDR3, the DNA is TGCGCCAGCAGCTCCCCGGGACAAAACACTGAAGCTTTCTTT. Full variable domain (outside the CDR3, taken from reference TRBV5-1 and TRBJ1-1): KAGVTQTPRYLIKTRGQQVTLSCSPISGHRSVSWYQQTPGQGLQFLFEYFSETQRNKGNFPGRFSGRQFSNSRSEMNVSTLELGDSALYLCASSSPGQNTEAFFGQGTRLTVV.

This clone appeared a few times. CDR3 sequence (DNA): TGTGCCAGCAGCTTGGGACTGTTGTCACCCCTCCACTTT. Protein: CASSLGLLSPLHF. This rearrangement joins TRBV7-3 to TRBJ1-6; tentatively, D is TRBD1 (5 bases). The germline V and J ends were trimmed by 3 bases and 10 bases, with 10 bases remaining between them. Looked up from germline, CDR1 is SGHTA and CDR2 is FQGTGA. The CDR3 extends over 13 amino acids. Combining the CDR3 with reference TRBV7-3 and TRBJ1-6 gives the whole variable domain GAGVSQTPSNKVTEKGKYVELRCDPISGHTALYWYRQSLGQGPEFLIYFQGTGAADDSGLPNDRFFAVRPEGSVSTLKIQRTERGDSAVYLCASSLGLLSPLHFGNGTRLTVT.

V is TRBV4-2 and J is TRBJ2-7, with TRBD2 matching 10 bases. The V gene end was trimmed by 8 bases and the J gene end by 6 bases; junction bases not matched to a gene: 10. The CDR3 sequence is 14 residues long. CDR1 is LGHNA, CDR2 YNFKEQ, per germline. This chain's CDR3 is CASSRVLAGVEQYF. Written as DNA, the CDR3 is TGTGCCAGCTCCAGGGTGCTAGCGGGAGTCGAGCAGTACTTC.